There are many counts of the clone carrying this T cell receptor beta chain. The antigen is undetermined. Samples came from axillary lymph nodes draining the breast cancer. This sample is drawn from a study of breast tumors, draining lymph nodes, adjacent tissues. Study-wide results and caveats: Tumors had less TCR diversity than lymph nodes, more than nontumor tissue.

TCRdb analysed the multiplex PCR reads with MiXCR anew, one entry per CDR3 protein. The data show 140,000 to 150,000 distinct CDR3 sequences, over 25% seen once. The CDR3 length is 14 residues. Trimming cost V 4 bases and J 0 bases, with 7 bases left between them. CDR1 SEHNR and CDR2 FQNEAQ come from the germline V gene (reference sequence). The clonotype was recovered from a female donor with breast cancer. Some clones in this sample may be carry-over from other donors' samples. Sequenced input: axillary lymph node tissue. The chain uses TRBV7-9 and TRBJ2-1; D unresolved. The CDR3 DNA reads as TGTGCCAGCAGCTACGGTAGCTCCTACAATGAGCAGTTCTTC. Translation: CASSYGSSYNEQFF.